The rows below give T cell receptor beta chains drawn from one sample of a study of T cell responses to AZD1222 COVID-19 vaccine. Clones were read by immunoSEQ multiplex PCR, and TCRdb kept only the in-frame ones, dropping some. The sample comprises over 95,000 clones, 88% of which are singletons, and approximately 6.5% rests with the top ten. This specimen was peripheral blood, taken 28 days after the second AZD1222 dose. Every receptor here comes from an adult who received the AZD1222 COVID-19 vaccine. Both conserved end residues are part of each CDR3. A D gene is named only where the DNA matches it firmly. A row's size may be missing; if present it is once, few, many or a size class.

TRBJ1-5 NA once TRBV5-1 CASSIVDRHYSNQPQHF TGCGCCAGCAGCATAGTAGACAGACATTATAGCAATCAGCCCCAGCATTTT
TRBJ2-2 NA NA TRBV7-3 CASSFGFGDTGELFF TGTGCCAGCAGCTTTGGCTTCGGGGACACCGGGGAGCTGTTTTTT
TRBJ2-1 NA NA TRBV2 CASSDRWTEQFF TGTGCCAGCAGTGATAGGTGGACTGAGCAGTTCTTC
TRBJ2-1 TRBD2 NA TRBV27 CASSFLSGGNNEQFF TGTGCCAGCAGTTTCCTGAGCGGGGGGAACAATGAGCAGTTCTTC
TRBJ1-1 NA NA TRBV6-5 CASTNGGYTEAFF TGTGCCAGCACCAACGGGGGGTACACTGAAGCTTTCTTT
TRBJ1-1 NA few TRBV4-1 CASSQGRGVHTEAFF TGCGCCAGCAGCCAAGGTAGGGGAGTTCACACTGAAGCTTTCTTT
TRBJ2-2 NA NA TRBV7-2 CASSLDSVNTGELFF TGTGCCAGCAGCTTGGACTCCGTGAACACCGGGGAGCTGTTTTTT
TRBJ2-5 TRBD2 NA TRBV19 CASSGGGFQETQYF TGTGCCAGTAGCGGGGGGGGATTCCAAGAGACCCAGTACTTC
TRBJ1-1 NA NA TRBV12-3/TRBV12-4 CASSVGRMTEAFF TGTGCCAGCAGCGTCGGCCGAATGACTGAAGCTTTCTTT
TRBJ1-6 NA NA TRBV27 CASGRNNSPLHF TGTGCCAGCGGACGGAATAATTCACCCCTCCACTTT
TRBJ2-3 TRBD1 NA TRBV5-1 CASSPGQGFTDTQYF TGCGCCAGCAGCCCGGGACAGGGGTTCACAGATACGCAGTATTTT
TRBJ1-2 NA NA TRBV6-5 CASSSFSGGGGYTF TGTGCCAGCAGCTCTTTCTCGGGCGGCGGGGGCTACACCTTC
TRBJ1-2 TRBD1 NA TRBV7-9 CASSPRDRVDGGYTF TGTGCCAGCAGCCCTCGGGACAGGGTGGACGGTGGCTACACCTTC
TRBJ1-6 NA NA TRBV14 CASRPTGIRPLHF TGTGCCAGCAGACCTACAGGAATTCGACCCCTCCACTTT
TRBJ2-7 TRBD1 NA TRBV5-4 CASSSKTGGTYEQYF TGTGCCAGCAGCTCCAAGACAGGGGGCACCTACGAGCAGTACTTC
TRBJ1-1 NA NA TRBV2 CASSEALNTEAFF TGTGCCAGCAGTGAGGCTCTGAACACTGAAGCTTTCTTT
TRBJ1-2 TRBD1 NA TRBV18 CASSPTQGDAGYTF TGTGCCAGCTCACCGACCCAGGGGGACGCGGGCTACACCTTC
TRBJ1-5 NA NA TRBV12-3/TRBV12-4 CASSFSGDQPQHF TGTGCCAGCAGTTTTTCAGGGGACCAGCCCCAGCATTTT
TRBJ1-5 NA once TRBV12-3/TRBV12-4 CASSDNNDQPQHF TGTGCCAGCAGTGACAACAATGACCAGCCCCAGCATTTT
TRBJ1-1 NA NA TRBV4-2 CASRGAGNTEAFF TGTGCCAGCAGGGGAGCGGGGAACACTGAAGCTTTCTTT
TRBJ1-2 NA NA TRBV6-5 CASSYSNPGLYYGYTF TGTGCCAGCAGTTACTCAAACCCGGGACTTTACTATGGCTACACCTTC
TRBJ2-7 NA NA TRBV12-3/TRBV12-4 CASSPRNSYEQYF TGTGCCAGCAGCCCTCGGAACTCCTACGAGCAGTACTTC
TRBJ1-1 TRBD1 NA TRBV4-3 CASSQDVGRTGPNTEAFF TGCGCCAGCAGCCAAGATGTGGGTCGGACAGGGCCGAACACTGAAGCTTTCTTT
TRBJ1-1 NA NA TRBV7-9 CASSLVSQQNTEAFF TGTGCCAGCAGCTTAGTGAGTCAGCAGAACACTGAAGCTTTCTTT
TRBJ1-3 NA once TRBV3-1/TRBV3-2 CASSQVGSSSGNTIYF TGTGCCAGCAGCCAAGTGGGGTCAAGCTCTGGAAACACCATATATTTT
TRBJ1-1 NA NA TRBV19 CASSVSLRYTEAFF TGTGCCAGTAGTGTATCTTTGCGGTATACTGAAGCTTTCTTT
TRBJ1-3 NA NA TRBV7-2 CASSLAAERNTIYF TGTGCCAGCAGCTTAGCGGCGGAAAGAAACACCATATATTTT
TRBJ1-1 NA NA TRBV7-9 CASSLGGSYKNTEAFF TGTGCCAGCAGCTTAGGAGGTTCCTACAAGAACACTGAAGCTTTCTTT
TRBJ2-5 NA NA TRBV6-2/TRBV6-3 CASSSEGGRETQYF TGTGCCAGCAGTTCCGAGGGGGGGAGAGAGACCCAGTACTTC
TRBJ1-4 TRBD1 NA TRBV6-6 CASGDPGDRGFEKLFF TGTGCCAGCGGCGACCCGGGGGACAGGGGATTTGAAAAACTGTTTTTT
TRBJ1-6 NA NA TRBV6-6 CASSYDYNSPLHF TGTGCCAGCAGTTATGACTATAATTCACCCCTCCACTTT
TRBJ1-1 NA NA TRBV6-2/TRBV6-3 CASSYSWLLNTEAFF TGTGCCAGCAGTTACTCCTGGCTTCTGAACACTGAAGCTTTCTTT
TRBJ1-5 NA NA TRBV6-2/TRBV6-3 CASSYTNRVNQPQHF TGTGCCAGCAGTTACACAAACAGGGTCAATCAGCCCCAGCATTTT
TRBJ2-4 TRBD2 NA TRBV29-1 CSVEYAGGPGNIQYF TGCAGCGTTGAATACGCGGGGGGCCCTGGAAACATTCAGTACTTC
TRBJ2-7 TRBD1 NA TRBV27 CASRRQGGEQYF TGTGCCAGCAGAAGACAGGGGGGCGAGCAGTACTTC
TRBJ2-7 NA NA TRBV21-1 CASSKAVRPASYEQYF TGTGCCAGCAGCAAAGCGGTCAGGCCCGCCTCCTACGAGCAGTACTTC
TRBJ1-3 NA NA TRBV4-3 CASSQDPHGSSGNTIYF TGCGCCAGCAGCCAAGACCCGCACGGAAGCTCTGGAAACACCATATATTTT
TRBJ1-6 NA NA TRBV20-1 CSARANFYREKNSPLHF TGCAGTGCTCGTGCCAATTTCTACAGGGAAAAGAATTCACCCCTCCACTTT
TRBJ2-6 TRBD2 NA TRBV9 CASQRGAGANVLTF TGTGCCAGCCAGCGGGGAGCTGGGGCCAACGTCCTGACTTTC
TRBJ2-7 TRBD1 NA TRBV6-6 CASSSFAGTGDEQYF TGTGCCAGCAGTTCCTTTGCCGGGACAGGGGACGAGCAGTACTTC
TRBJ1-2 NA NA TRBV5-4 CASSSRDRIMGGYTF TGTGCCAGCAGCTCCCGGGACCGCATTATGGGTGGCTACACCTTC
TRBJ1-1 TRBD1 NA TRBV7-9 CASSLAQGGYAEAFF TGTGCCAGCAGCTTAGCGCAGGGGGGGTACGCTGAAGCTTTCTTT
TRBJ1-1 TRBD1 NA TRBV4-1 CASSQGQGGTEAFF TGCGCCAGCAGCCAAGGACAGGGTGGCACTGAAGCTTTCTTT
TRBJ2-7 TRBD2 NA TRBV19 CASSPRLAGLGEQYF TGTGCCAGTAGTCCAAGACTAGCGGGGTTGGGCGAGCAGTACTTC
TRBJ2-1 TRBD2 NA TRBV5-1 CASSFGGAGRNEQFF TGCGCCAGCAGCTTCGGGGGGGCCGGGCGCAATGAGCAGTTCTTC
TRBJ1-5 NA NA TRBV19 CASKGEPNQPQHF TGTGCCAGTAAGGGGGAGCCTAATCAGCCCCAGCATTTT
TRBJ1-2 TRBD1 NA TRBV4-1 CASSQARQGYGGYTF TGCGCCAGCAGCCAAGCGAGACAGGGTTATGGCGGCTACACCTTC
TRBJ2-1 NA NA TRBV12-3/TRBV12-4 CASSFQKDNEQFF TGTGCCAGCAGTTTTCAGAAGGACAATGAGCAGTTCTTC
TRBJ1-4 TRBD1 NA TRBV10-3 CATGDREGGTNEKLFF TGTGCCACCGGGGACAGGGAGGGTGGCACTAATGAAAAACTGTTTTTT
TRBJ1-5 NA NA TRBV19 CASVDGNQPQHF TGTGCCAGTGTTGACGGCAATCAGCCCCAGCATTTT